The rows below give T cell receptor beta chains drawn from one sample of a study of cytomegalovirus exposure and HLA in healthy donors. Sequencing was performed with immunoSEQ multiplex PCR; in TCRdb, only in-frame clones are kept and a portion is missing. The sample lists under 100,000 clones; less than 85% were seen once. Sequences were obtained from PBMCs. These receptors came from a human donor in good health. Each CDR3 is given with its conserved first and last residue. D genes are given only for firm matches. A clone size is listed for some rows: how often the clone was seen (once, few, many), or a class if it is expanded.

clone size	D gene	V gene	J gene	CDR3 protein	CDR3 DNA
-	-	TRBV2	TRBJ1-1	CASSRQENTEAFF	TGTGCCAGCAGTAGACAGGAGAACACTGAAGCTTTCTTT
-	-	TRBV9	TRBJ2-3	CASSAITDTQYF	TGTGCCAGCAGCGCCATCACAGATACGCAGTATTTT
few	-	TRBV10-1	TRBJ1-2	CASSEGTDYYGYPF	TGCGCCAGCAGTGAAGGGACTGACTACTATGGCTACCCCTTC
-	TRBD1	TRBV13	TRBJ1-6	CASSPYLDRARISPLNF	TGTGCCAGCAGTCCCTATCTCGACAGGGCAAGGATTTCACCCCTCAACTTT
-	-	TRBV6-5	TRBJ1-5	CASSYYRNQPQHF	TGTGCCAGCAGTTACTACAGGAATCAGCCCCAGCATTTT
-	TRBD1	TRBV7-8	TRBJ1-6	CASSLGQLNSPLHF	TGTGCCAGCAGCCTGGGACAGTTAAATTCACCCCTCCACTTT
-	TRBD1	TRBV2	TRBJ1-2	CASSEGGRGRPSTGYTF	TGTGCCAGCAGTGAAGGCGGCAGGGGGCGGCCGAGTACTGGCTACACCTTC
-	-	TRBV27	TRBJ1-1	CASSLSPQGGVNTEAFF	TGTGCCAGCAGTTTAAGCCCCCAGGGCGGTGTGAACACTGAAGCTTTCTTT
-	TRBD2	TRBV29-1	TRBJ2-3	CSVGSGEEDTQYF	TGCAGCGTTGGCAGCGGGGAGGAAGATACGCAGTATTTT
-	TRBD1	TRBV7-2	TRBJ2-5	CASSTGQGAETQYF	TGTGCCAGCAGCACTGGACAGGGGGCTGAGACCCAGTACTTC
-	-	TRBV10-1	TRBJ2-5	CAVRGGSEETQYF	TGCGCCGTACGGGGTGGGTCTGAGGAGACCCAGTACTTC
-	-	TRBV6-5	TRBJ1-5	CASSRGFNQPQHF	TGTGCCAGCAGTCGGGGGTTCAATCAGCCCCAGCATTTT
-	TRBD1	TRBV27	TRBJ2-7	CASSLFPGQVRNEQYF	TGTGCCAGCAGTTTATTCCCTGGACAGGTTCGAAACGAGCAGTACTTC
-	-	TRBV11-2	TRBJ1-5	CASSLERGQPQHF	TGTGCCAGCAGCTTAGAAAGGGGGCAGCCCCAGCATTTT
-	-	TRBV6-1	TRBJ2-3	CASSRGPITDTQYF	TGTGCCAGCAGTCGGGGTCCGATCACAGATACGCAGTATTTT
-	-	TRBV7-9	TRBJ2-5	CASSQGTAYQETQYF	TGTGCCAGCAGCCAGGGGACCGCGTACCAAGAGACCCAGTACTTC
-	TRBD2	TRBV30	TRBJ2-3	CAWRRGGAGTQYF	TGTGCCTGGAGGCGGGGGGGCGCAGGTACGCAGTATTTT
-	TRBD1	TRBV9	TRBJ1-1	CASSGTGTTEAFF	TGTGCCAGCAGCGGGACAGGGACCACTGAAGCTTTCTTT
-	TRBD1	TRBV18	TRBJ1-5	CASSPTGTDVQPQHF	TGTGCCAGCTCACCTACCGGGACAGATGTTCAGCCCCAGCATTTT
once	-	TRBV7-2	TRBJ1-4	CASSPYLEEKLFF	TGTGCCAGCAGCCCGTACTTGGAGGAAAAACTGTTTTTT
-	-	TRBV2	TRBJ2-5	CASSGMGAGETQYF	TGTGCCAGCAGTGGGATGGGGGCCGGGGAGACCCAGTACTTC
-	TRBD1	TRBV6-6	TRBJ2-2	CASTLTGANTGELFF	TGTGCCAGCACCCTTACAGGGGCGAACACCGGGGAGCTGTTTTTT
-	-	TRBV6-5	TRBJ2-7	CASSYRGEQYF	TGTGCCAGCAGTTACCGGGGCGAGCAGTACTTC
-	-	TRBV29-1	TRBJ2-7	CSAGGGIPSYEQYF	TGCAGCGCCGGAGGCGGGATCCCCTCCTACGAGCAGTACTTC
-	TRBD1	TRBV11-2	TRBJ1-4	CASSRDRSNEKLFF	TGTGCCAGCAGCCGGGACAGGAGTAATGAAAAACTGTTTTTT
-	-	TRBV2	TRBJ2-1	CASSERGGTFYNEQFF	TGTGCCAGCAGTGAAAGGGGGGGGACGTTCTACAATGAGCAGTTCTTC
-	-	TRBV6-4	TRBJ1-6	CAAGIKPSPNSPLHF	TGTGCCGCGGGGATCAAACCTTCCCCTAATTCACCCCTCCACTTT
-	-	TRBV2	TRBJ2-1	CASSVASEQFF	TGTGCCAGCAGTGTAGCGAGTGAGCAGTTCTTC
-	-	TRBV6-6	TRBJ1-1	CASSYTARRGTEAFF	TGTGCCAGCAGTTATACGGCCCGAAGGGGCACTGAAGCTTTCTTT
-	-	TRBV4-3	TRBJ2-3	CASSQGVLEDTQYF	TGCGCCAGCAGCCAAGGGGTTTTGGAGGATACGCAGTATTTT
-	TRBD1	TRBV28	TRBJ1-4	CASSNTGGEKLFF	TGTGCCAGCAGTAATACAGGGGGGGAAAAACTGTTTTTT
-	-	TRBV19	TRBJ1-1	CASRSASRDTEAFF	TGTGCCAGTCGGAGCGCCTCACGGGACACTGAAGCTTTCTTT
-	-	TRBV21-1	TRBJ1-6	CASSKDPGTGYSPLHF	TGTGCCAGCAGCAAAGACCCCGGGACAGGGTATTCACCCCTCCACTTT
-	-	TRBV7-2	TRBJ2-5	CASSSNYQETQYF	TGTGCCAGCAGCTCGAACTATCAAGAGACCCAGTACTTC
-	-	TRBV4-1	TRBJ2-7	CASSFDRTYEQYF	TGCGCCAGCAGCTTTGACAGGACCTACGAGCAGTACTTC
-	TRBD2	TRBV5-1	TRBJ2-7	CASSLVTSGGPISYEQYF	TGCGCCAGCAGCTTGGTTACTAGCGGGGGGCCAATCTCCTACGAGCAGTACTTC
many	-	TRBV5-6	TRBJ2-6	CASSLDTGANVLTF	TGTGCCAGCAGCTTGGACACTGGGGCCAACGTCCTGACTTTC
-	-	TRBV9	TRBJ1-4	CASSVSPVKEKLFF	TGTGCCAGCAGCGTCTCCCCAGTTAAGGAAAAACTGTTTTTT
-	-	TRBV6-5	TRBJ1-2	CASSPISTPSYGYTF	TGTGCCAGCAGCCCCATCTCAACCCCCAGCTATGGCTACACCTTC
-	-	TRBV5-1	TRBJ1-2	CASSFSGGYGYTF	TGCGCCAGCAGCTTTTCGGGGGGGTATGGCTACACCTTC